The 17 T cell receptor beta chains listed next were all sequenced from one sample in a study of tumor-infiltrating lymphocytes in primary liver carcinoma. Researchers generated TCR beta cDNA from 500 to 600 ng of total RNA, relying on a constant-region primer. Three rounds of nested multiplex PCR with slightly modified ARM-PCR produced TCR beta libraries. TRBV1-TRBV30 forward primers paired with a C-beta reverse primer were used in the first two PCR rounds, which ran roughly 10 cycles each. In TCRdb, the multiplex PCR reads were re-called with MiXCR into one record per CDR3 protein. The data contain some 51,000 distinct CDR3 sequences, over 70% of them singletons. Bulk tissue was left unsorted, and RNA and DNA were co-extracted from roughly 20-30 mg of it. The sample taken for sequencing was liver tumor tissue from sampling region 3. Subset denoted: tumor region T3, left-lateral pole. Receptors were obtained from a man aged 40-49 years with primary liver carcinoma and hepatitis B virus infection.

This clonotype was observed at least ten times. This chain connects TRBV5-4 to TRBJ2-7; D is unclear. CDR1 and CDR2 from the germline V gene are SGHNT and YYREEE (reference sequence). This CDR3 is built from 11 residues. V was clipped by 4 bases and J by 3 bases, with 5 bases between them. The CDR3, as DNA: TGTGCCAGCAGCCCACTCTACGAGCAGTACTTC. It specifies CASSPLYEQYF.

The rearrangement links TRBV28 to TRBJ2-7; D might be TRBD2 (5 bases). V was clipped by 3 bases and J by 3 bases, with 15 bases between them. The CDR3 spans 15 residues. Germline V gene lookup returns CDR1 MDHEN and CDR2 SYDVKM. CDR3 sequence reads: CASSFGVVGYYEQYF. The DNA of the CDR3 is TGTGCCAGCAGTTTCGGGGTCGTAGGGTACTACGAGCAGTACTTC.

With regard to this clonotype: One end of the junction does not line up with germline, which may come from a read error. This chain links TRBV11-2 with TRBJ2-7, with D hard to call. Germline CDR1 and CDR2: SGHAT and FQNNGV. This CDR3 has 14 amino acids. CDR3: CASSLTDGAYEQCF. The DNA of the CDR3 is TGCGCCAGCAGTCTAACCGACGGAGCCTACGAGCAGTGCTTC.

This clonotype was counted at least ten times. The V gene is TRBV10-3, the J gene TRBJ2-1; possible D gene TRBD1, 7 bases. Germline V gene sequence: CDR1 ENHRY, CDR2 SYGVKD. CDR3 size: 14 residues. Trimming removed 3 bases from V and 6 bases from J, with 12 bases in between. This chain's CDR3 is CAISDAGGSNEQFF. The CDR3 region has the DNA TGTGCCATCAGTGACGCAGGGGGGTCCAATGAGCAGTTCTTC.

In the case of this clonotype: A junction boundary mismatches the germline segment, possibly from a read error. The V call is TRBV29-1, the J call TRBJ2-5, with 11 bases fitting TRBD2. CDR1 and CDR2 from the germline V gene are SQVTM and ANQGSEA. The CDR3 spans 15 residues. This CDR3 reads CSARRGLAGGETHYF. The CDR3, as DNA: TGTAGCGCCCGGCGCGGGCTAGCGGGAGGAGAGACCCACTACTTC.

A word on this clonotype: As the CDR3 is not closed by the conserved phenylalanine or tryptophan, this likely results from a read error. V and J are TRBV5-4 and TRBJ2-3; no definite D call. Germline V gene sequence: CDR1 SGHNT, CDR2 YYREEE (reference sequence). V dropped 1 base and J dropped 5 bases, with 14 bases sitting between them. This CDR3 is 15 amino acids long. The CDR3 region is CASSLSNRLIDTQYS. CDR3 sequence (DNA): TGTGCCAGCAGCTTGTCTAACCGCCTGATAGATACGCAGTATTCT.

In regard to this clonotype: One junction end disagrees with the germline gene, perhaps due to a read error. The rearrangement uses TRBV6-1 and TRBJ2-3; tentative D call: TRBD1 (5 bases). This CDR3 comprises 13 residues. Per germline, CDR1 MNHNS and CDR2 SASEGT. CDR3 amino acids: CASKTSGADTEYF. The CDR3 DNA reads TGTGCCAGCAAGACTTCTGGGGCAGATACGGAGTATTTT.

This clonotype was seen a few times. The chain joins TRBV28 to TRBJ1-1, with a tentative D call TRBD1 (5 bases). Germline CDR1 MDHEN, CDR2 SYDVKM. V was trimmed by 6 bases and J by 4 bases, leaving 18 bases between them. This CDR3 has 15 residues. CDR3 sequence reads: CASRYCGSGGTEAFF. The CDR3 DNA reads as TGTGCCAGCAGATACTGTGGCAGTGGGGGCACTGAAGCTTTCTTT.

The rearrangement joins TRBV29-1 to TRBJ2-3, with a tentative D call TRBD2 (6 bases). The CDR3 extends over 16 amino acids. Trimming took off 1 base at V and 2 bases at J, with 16 bases between the two ends. CDR1 is SQVTM, CDR2 ANQGSEA, per germline. The CDR3 reads CSVEGEAGGVTDTQYF. In DNA, the CDR3 is TGCAGCGTTGAAGGGGAGGCTGGCGGGGTCACAGATACGCAGTATTTT.

The genes are TRBV29-1 and TRBJ2-7; 10 nucleotides agree with TRBD2. From germline, CDR1 is SQVTM and CDR2 ANQGSEA. CDR3 length: 14 residues. Trimming took 5 bases from V and 4 from J; bases not matched to a gene: 8. The CDR3 nucleotides are TGCAGCGTTTTATTAGCGGGAGGACCATACGAGCAGTACTTC. This gives the protein CSVLLAGGPYEQYF.

A few counts support this clonotype. Without the conserved terminal phenylalanine or tryptophan, this CDR3 likely stems from a read error. The chain recombines TRBV11-2 with TRBJ2-5, with D perhaps matching TRBD2 (6 bases). The ends were cut back, 6 bases at V and 0 bases at J, with 17 bases in the middle. The germline V gene has CDR1 SGHAT and CDR2 FQNNGV. The CDR3 extends over 16 amino acids. The CDR3 spells CASRSRDSTHQETQYL. CDR3 DNA sequence: TGTGCCAGCAGGTCCCGGGACTCGACCCACCAAGAGACCCAGTACCTC.

About this clonotype itself: The junction departs from the called germline gene at one end, perhaps through a read error. The chain joins TRBV6-5 to TRBJ1-4, with 9 bases aligning to TRBD1. The CDR3 runs 14 residues. CDR1 and CDR2 from the germline V gene are MNHEY and SVGAGI. For the CDR3, the DNA is TGTGTCAGCAGAACAGGGGGCGGTCATGAAAAACTGTTTTTT. Translation: CVSRTGGGHEKLFF.

With regard to this clonotype: Compared with germline, one end of the junction differs, possibly owing to a read error. The genes are TRBV10-2 and TRBJ2-3; the match to TRBD2 covers 13 bases. The CDR3 loop spans 17 amino acids. CDR1 and CDR2 (germline): WSHSY, SAAADI. The CDR3 region is CANSEWTSGRGVDTQYF. The CDR3 coding sequence is TGCGCCAACAGTGAATGGACTAGCGGGAGAGGGGTGGATACGCAGTATTTT.

In regard to this clonotype: This CDR3 fails to terminate in the conserved phenylalanine or tryptophan, so it likely reflects a read error. This CDR3 is CASSLDIGLAVGEQFS. In DNA, the CDR3 is TGTGCCAGCAGCTTGGATATCGGACTAGCCGTGGGTGAACAGTTCTCC. The rearrangement joins TRBV11-2 to TRBJ2-1; 8 nucleotides line up with TRBD2. The CDR3 is made up of 16 amino acids. Germline assignment: CDR1 SGHAT and CDR2 FQNNGV. The V gene end was trimmed by 3 bases and the J gene end by 13 bases; junction bases not matched to a gene: 17.

This clonotype has a handful of counts. Since a much larger clone is just one base distant, this may be a read error. Since the CDR3 does not end with the conserved phenylalanine or tryptophan, this likely comes from a read error. This chain uses TRBV12-3 or TRBV12-4 with TRBJ2-5, with TRBD1 matching 9 bases. Losses at the gene ends were 6 bases for V and 6 bases for J; bases not matched to a gene: 5. The CDR3 runs to 13 residues. The CDR3 nucleotides read TGTGCCAGCAGCCAGACAGGGGGACAGACCCAGTACCTC. It codes for CASSQTGGQTQYL.

As to this clonotype: At one boundary the junction diverges from the germline segment, which might be a read error. J is TRBJ2-1 and V is TRBV4-1, with a tentative D call TRBD2 (5 bases). This CDR3 is 12 amino acids long. CDR1 is MGHRA and CDR2 is YSYEKL in the germline V gene. In DNA form, the CDR3 reads TGCGCCAGCAGCCAAGCGGGAACCGAGCACTTCTTC. Translating it yields CASSQAGTEHFF.

Note on this clonotype: Germline and junction disagree at one end, which may indicate a read error. This rearrangement joins TRBV29-1 to TRBJ1-1, with D hard to call. Germline CDR1 reads SQVTM; CDR2 reads ANQGSEA. The CDR3 has 14 residues. The CDR3 loop reads CNVAGQETNPEAFF. For the CDR3, the DNA is TGCAACGTTGCCGGGCAGGAGACGAACCCTGAAGCTTTCTTT.